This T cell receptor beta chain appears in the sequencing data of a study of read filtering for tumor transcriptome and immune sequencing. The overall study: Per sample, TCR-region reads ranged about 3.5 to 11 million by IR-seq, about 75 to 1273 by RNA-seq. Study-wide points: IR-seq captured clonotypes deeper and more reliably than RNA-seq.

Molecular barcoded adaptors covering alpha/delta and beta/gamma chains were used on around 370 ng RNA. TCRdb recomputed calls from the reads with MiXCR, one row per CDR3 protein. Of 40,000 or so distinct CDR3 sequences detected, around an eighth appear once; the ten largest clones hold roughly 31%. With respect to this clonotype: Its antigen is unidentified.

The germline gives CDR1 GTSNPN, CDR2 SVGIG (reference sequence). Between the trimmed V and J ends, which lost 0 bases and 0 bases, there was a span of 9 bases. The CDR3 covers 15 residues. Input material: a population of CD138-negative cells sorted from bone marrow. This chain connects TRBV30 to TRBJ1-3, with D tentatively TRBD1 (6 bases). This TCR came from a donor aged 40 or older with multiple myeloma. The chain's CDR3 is CAWSVGGSSGNTIYF. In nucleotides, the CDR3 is TGTGCCTGGAGTGTGGGGGGCAGCTCTGGAAACACCATATATTTT.